This TCR beta chain appears in the sequencing data of a study of blood T cell repertoires in COVID-19. Study at large: The origin of the acute and convalescent COVID-19 samples was the United States, Italy and Spain. From T cells, B-cell-depleted T cells, or PBMCs came the material, which was cDNA or gDNA.

Libraries were prepared by immunoSEQ multiplex PCR; TCRdb keeps only in-frame clonotypes and omits some of them. The table lists approximately 320,000 clones, nearly 90% of them singletons, with 11% in the top ten. Germline values: CDR1 SEHNR, CDR2 FQNEAQ (reference sequence). Trimming took 4 bases from V and 1 from J; bases not matched to a gene: 6. The CDR3 sequence is 15 residues long. Sequences were obtained from peripheral blood. The sequence derives from a woman aged 25 to 39 with COVID-19, enrolled during active disease. The J gene is TRBJ2-5, the V gene TRBV7-9, with 7 bases aligning to TRBD1. CDR3 sequence (DNA): TGTGCCAGCAGCTCTCGGACAGGTTCCCAAGAGACCCAGTACTTC. This gives the protein CASSSRTGSQETQYF.